The sequence of this T cell receptor beta chain was determined in a study of T-cell memory formation after mild COVID-19. Study outcomes and limitations: Contracting CD4+ clones sat mainly in CM and EM; CD8+ in EMRA.

TCRdb processed the 5' RACE reads anew with MiXCR; each CDR3 protein has one entry. Of over 350,000 distinct CDR3 sequences listed, 16% are singletons. CDR3 size: 14 residues. V was cut by 7 bases and J by 8 bases, with 21 bases left in between. The V gene's germline CDR1 is SQVTM and CDR2 ANQGSEA. A remark on this clonotype: As yet, its antigen is unknown.

The receptor comes from a man younger than 35 who had mild COVID-19 (a few samples of this study predate the infection). Cell type and time point are not known. Specimen: PBMCs or a T cell subset sorted from them (not recorded which). The chain uses TRBV29-1 and TRBJ2-1; possible D gene TRBD1, 6 bases. The CDR3 bases are TGCAGCGCCGCCCCGCAACAGGGTAACGATGAGCAGTTCTTC. Amino acid sequence: CSAAPQQGNDEQFF.